This T cell receptor beta chain was captured in a study of control samples from healthy donors and cancer patients. The CDR3 totals 14 residues. V lost 0 bases and J 8 bases, leaving 10 bases between the germline ends. The V gene's germline CDR1 is LGHNA and CDR2 YSLEER. TCRdb's copy holds only in-frame clones and misses some; the assay was immunoSEQ multiplex PCR. The sample comprises around 200,000 clones, around 94% of which are singletons, and about 1.4% rests with the top ten. The sequence was collected from a man over 45 in good health. The chain is built from TRBV4-3 and TRBJ1-4; the D is unclear. Sequenced sample: blood. CDR3 bases: TGCGCCAGCAGCCAAGAAGAGGGTTCGGAAAAACTGTTTTTT. Its translation: CASSQEEGSEKLFF.